Here is one TCR beta chain with its context. Antigen unknown. This specimen belongs to a study of T cell responses to AZD1222 COVID-19 vaccine. Study-wide points: Clonal diversity may have been underestimated in mostly white British donors. Once two AZD1222 doses were given, Spike-specific TCR breadth and depth went up. Seropositive AZD1222 recipients at baseline numbered only six or seven. CD4 TCRs covered the whole spike, strongest at regions 160-218 and 743-854.

Generated by immunoSEQ multiplex PCR, the TCRdb table keeps only in-frame clones and is missing some. The table has about 200,000 clones, approximately 90% seen once. This TCR was recovered from an adult who received the AZD1222 COVID-19 vaccine. Sample: peripheral blood, taken 28 days after the second AZD1222 dose.

CDR3 nucleotide sequence: TGTGCCAGCAGAGATACTAGCGGGAGTTTGACCGGGGAGCTGTTTTTT. Translation gives CASRDTSGSLTGELFF. V and J are TRBV2 and TRBJ2-2; 11 bases align to TRBD2. Per germline, CDR1 SNHLY and CDR2 FYNNEI. The CDR3 runs 16 residues. V lost 6 bases and J lost 5; bases outside the gene matches: 8.